The 17 T cell receptor beta chains below all came from one sample that was sequenced in a study of T-cell memory formation after mild COVID-19. TCRdb re-derived calls from the 5' RACE reads in MiXCR, one entry per CDR3 protein. The data contain about 160,000 distinct CDR3 sequences, 25% to 40% of them singletons. Sequences were obtained from PBMCs or a T cell subset sorted from them (not recorded which). The source is an adult woman who had mild COVID-19 (a few samples of this study predate the infection). Cell type and time point are not known.

This clonotype has a handful of counts. The V call is TRBV25-1, the J call TRBJ2-1; TRBD1 matches 8 bases. CDR1 and CDR2 from the germline V gene are MGHDK and SYGVNS. CDR3 length: 15 amino acids. V lost 1 base, J lost 6 bases, and 5 bases stayed unmatched. CDR3 sequence (DNA): TGTGCCAGCAGTGAATTGGAGACAGGGGCCAATGAGCAGTTCTTC. This codes for CASSELETGANEQFF.

V and J are TRBV12-3 or TRBV12-4 and TRBJ2-5; no reliable D call. The CDR3 length is 14 residues. Deletions cut 7 bases from V and 2 bases from J, with 14 bases between. The CDR3 DNA sequence: TGTGCCAGCACTCCGACGGAGAGTCAAGAGACCCAGTACTTC. The encoded protein is CASTPTESQETQYF.

V gene TRBV6-1 combines with J gene TRBJ2-3; 7 bases fit TRBD1. J was trimmed by 1 base and V by 7 bases; bases with no gene match: 8. The CDR3 sequence is 15 residues long. Germline-derived CDR1 and CDR2 are MNHNS and SASEGT. CDR3 in amino acids: CASNNDRVRTDTQYF. As DNA, the CDR3 is TGTGCCAGCAATAACGACAGGGTCCGCACAGATACGCAGTATTTT.

This clonotype was seen a handful of times. The chain combines TRBV5-4 with TRBJ2-1; TRBD1 is a possible D gene (6 bases). Looked up from germline, CDR1 is SGHNT and CDR2 is YYREEE (reference sequence). The CDR3 has 15 residues. Between the trimmed V and J ends, which lost 4 bases and 8 bases, there was a span of 19 bases. CDR3 residues: CASSRSRGLGDEQFF. In DNA, the CDR3 is TGTGCCAGCAGCCGCAGCAGGGGTTTGGGTGATGAGCAGTTCTTC.

The J gene is TRBJ1-2, the V gene TRBV20-1; D is perhaps TRBD1 (5 bases). Germline V CDR1 and CDR2: DFQATT, SNEGSKA (reference sequence). CDR3 size: 14 residues. The V gene lost 1 base and the J gene lost 8 bases, with 17 bases spanning the gap. The CDR3 spells CSARVEEAGRGYTF. CDR3 DNA: TGCAGTGCTAGAGTGGAGGAGGCAGGGAGAGGCTACACCTTC.

This clonotype has just a few counts. The rearrangement joins TRBV4-1 to TRBJ2-2; unclear D gene. CDR3 length: 17 amino acids. The V gene lost 1 base and the J gene lost 1 base, with 13 bases spanning the gap. Germline V gene data show CDR1 as MGHRA and CDR2 as YSYEKL. CDR3 loop: CASSQVDMGLNTGELFF. DNA for the CDR3: TGCGCCAGCAGCCAAGTCGATATGGGGTTGAACACCGGGGAGCTGTTTTTT.

This clonotype was seen a handful of times. The V gene is TRBV20-1, the J gene TRBJ2-1, with D perhaps TRBD1 (5 bases). The CDR3 is 13 residues long. The germline gives CDR1 DFQATT, CDR2 SNEGSKA (reference sequence). V dropped 5 bases and J dropped 5 bases, with 13 bases sitting between them. The CDR3 bases are TGCAGTGCTTGGGGCGCTAGGAACAATGAGCAGTTCTTC. Its translation: CSAWGARNNEQFF.

Comment on this clonotype: One end of the junction varies from germline; a read error may be responsible. The genes are TRBV6-5 and TRBJ1-4; perhaps TRBD1 as D (5 bases). Germline loops: CDR1 MNHEY, CDR2 SVGAGI. The CDR3 is 13 residues long. The DNA of the CDR3 is TGTGCCAGCAAAGGACACGGGAATGAAAAAATGTTTTTT. As protein: CASKGHGNEKMFF.

This chain links TRBV21-1 with TRBJ1-1. TRBV21-1 corresponds to a pseudogene. This CDR3 contains 15 residues. CDR3 loop: CASSKVQGCNTEAFF. CDR3 in DNA: TGTGCCAGCAGCAAAGTGCAGGGCTGTAACACTGAAGCTTTCTTT.

The table lists this clonotype with a few counts. The chain uses TRBV14 and TRBJ2-1, with TRBD1 as a possible D gene (6 bases). The CDR3 loop spans 15 amino acids. Germline lookup yields CDR1 SGHDN and CDR2 FVKESK. Trimming shortened V by 1 base and J by 9 bases, and 16 bases separated the two germline ends. The CDR3 spells CASSQGQVRRSEQFF. CDR3 coding DNA: TGTGCCAGCAGCCAAGGACAGGTACGTCGGAGTGAGCAGTTCTTC.

The V gene is TRBV10-2, the J gene TRBJ2-7; 7 bases map to TRBD1. V was clipped by 6 bases and J by 2 bases; unmatched bases: 1. The CDR3 is 12 amino acids. Germline assignment: CDR1 WSHSY and CDR2 SAAADI. The CDR3 loop reads CASSGTAYEQYF. As DNA, the CDR3 is TGCGCCAGCAGCGGGACAGCCTACGAGCAGTACTTC.

Ten or more counts support this clonotype. This chain links TRBV7-2 with TRBJ1-1, with D uncertain. This CDR3 has 16 residues. Germline V lookup: CDR1 SGHTA, CDR2 FQGNSA. V lost 7 bases, J lost 2 bases, and 20 bases lay in between. DNA for the CDR3: TGTGCCAGCATCCGTCGGGCAGGACCCATAAACACTGAAGCTTTCTTT. Translating gives CASIRRAGPINTEAFF.

This clonotype has only a few counts. This chain connects TRBV23-1 to TRBJ2-2; D is unclear. TRBV23-1 is sorted into the ORF group, with uncertain function. V dropped 0 bases and J dropped 6 bases, with 14 bases sitting between them. The CDR3 has 16 residues. CDR3 sequence: CASSQSPGRGPGELFF. The CDR3 DNA sequence: TGCGCCAGCAGTCAATCGCCAGGAAGAGGTCCCGGGGAGCTGTTTTTT.

The chain couples TRBV5-1 to TRBJ2-1; TRBD2 aligns across 7 bases. Germline CDR1 is SGHRS and CDR2 is YFSETQ. CDR3 size: 15 residues. The V segment lost 2 bases and the J segment 2 bases; nucleotides outside the gene matches: 4. The CDR3 spells CASSFAGVAYNEQFF. CDR3 sequence (DNA): TGCGCCAGCAGCTTCGCGGGAGTGGCCTACAATGAGCAGTTCTTC.

The chain uses TRBV5-8 and TRBJ2-1, with D perhaps being TRBD1 or TRBD2 (6 bases each). Germline V CDR1 and CDR2: SGHTS, YDEGEE. The CDR3 totals 15 residues. With 3 bases removed from V and 6 bases from J, the gap between germline ends came to 16 bases. CDR3 DNA: TGTGCCAGCAGCTCGGGGGCCCCTAGGCTCAATGAGCAGTTCTTC. Its protein is CASSSGAPRLNEQFF.

This clonotype occurred many times. The CDR3 loop reads CSASARDVYNEQFF. In nucleotides, the CDR3 is TGCAGTGCCTCGGCGCGGGACGTATACAATGAGCAGTTCTTC. This chain joins TRBV20-1 and TRBJ2-1; D might be TRBD2 (6 bases). V lost 6 bases and J 4 bases, leaving 16 bases between the germline ends. Germline CDR1 and CDR2: DFQATT and SNEGSKA (reference sequence). The CDR3 loop spans 14 amino acids.

The chain carries TRBV10-3 and TRBJ1-5; D is ambiguous. The CDR3 loop spans 14 amino acids. Per the germline V gene, CDR1 is ENHRY and CDR2 is SYGVKD. V lost 2 bases and J 1 base, leaving 6 bases between the germline ends. CDR3 sequence reads: CAISEQESNQPQHF. CDR3 nucleotides: TGTGCCATCAGTGAGCAGGAGAGCAATCAGCCCCAGCATTTT.